The rows below give T cell receptor beta chains drawn from one sample of a study of cytomegalovirus exposure and HLA in healthy donors. Only in-frame clones appear in the TCRdb table, and some are missing; sequencing was by immunoSEQ multiplex PCR. The sample gives some 150,000 clones, roughly four fifths of which show up once; about 2% is in the top ten. Sequencing was done on a sample of PBMCs. Receptors were obtained from a woman under 40 in good health and CMV-seropositive. The CDR3 runs from the conserved cysteine through the conserved F or W.

cdr3_aa	v_call	j_call
CASSLGTGVNYGYTF	TRBV7-9	TRBJ1-2
CSAGTSEAFF	TRBV29-1	TRBJ1-1
CASSSGGSSYNEQFF	TRBV2	TRBJ2-1
CASSYTRGSTGELFF	TRBV28	TRBJ2-2
CASSQDRGRAAGELFF	TRBV18	TRBJ2-2
CAIMGGGHTGELFF	TRBV10-3	TRBJ2-2
CASSYSQSTHSPLHF	TRBV6-5	TRBJ1-6
CASSSLAGVAYNEQFF	TRBV11-2	TRBJ2-1
CASSRRTGAHTGELFF	TRBV13	TRBJ2-2
CAWGLAGGADTQYF	TRBV30	TRBJ2-3
CASSPVMRQPQHF	TRBV4-3	TRBJ1-5
CASSYSGQGLEKLFF	TRBV6-5	TRBJ1-4
CASIRAGQLGGTDTQYF	TRBV5-5	TRBJ2-3
CSVDADGGYQETQYF	TRBV29-1	TRBJ2-5
CASSPFSGQGMVWEKLFF	TRBV5-1	TRBJ1-4
CATSRDGLAQNIQYF	TRBV15	TRBJ2-4
CASSVSTDTQYF	TRBV2	TRBJ2-3
CASSEQGNGYTF	TRBV6-1	TRBJ1-2
CASTSSGATYNEQFF	TRBV6-5	TRBJ2-1
CASSPKGTEADSYNEQFF	TRBV18	TRBJ2-1
CASSPHSGQGVVQSSPLHF	TRBV11-2	TRBJ1-6
CASSSQTGTETQYF	TRBV2	TRBJ2-5
CASSLNDLAGVHPPEAQYF	TRBV7-9	TRBJ2-5
CASIPWGTSDSGNTIYF	TRBV19	TRBJ1-3